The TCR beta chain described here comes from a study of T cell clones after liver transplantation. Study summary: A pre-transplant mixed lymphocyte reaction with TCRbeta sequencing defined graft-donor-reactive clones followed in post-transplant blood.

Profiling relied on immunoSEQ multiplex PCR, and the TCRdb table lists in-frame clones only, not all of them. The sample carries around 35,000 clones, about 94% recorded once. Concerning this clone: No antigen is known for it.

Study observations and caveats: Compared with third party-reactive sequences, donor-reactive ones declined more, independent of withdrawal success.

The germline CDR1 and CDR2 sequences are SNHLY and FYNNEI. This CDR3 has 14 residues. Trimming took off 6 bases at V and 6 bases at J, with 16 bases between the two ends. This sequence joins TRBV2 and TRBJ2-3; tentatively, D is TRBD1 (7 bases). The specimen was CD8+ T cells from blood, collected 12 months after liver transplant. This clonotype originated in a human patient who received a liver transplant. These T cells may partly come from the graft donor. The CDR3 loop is CASSDRDSADTQYF. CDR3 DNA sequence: TGTGCCAGCAGCGACAGGGACTCCGCGGATACGCAGTATTTT.